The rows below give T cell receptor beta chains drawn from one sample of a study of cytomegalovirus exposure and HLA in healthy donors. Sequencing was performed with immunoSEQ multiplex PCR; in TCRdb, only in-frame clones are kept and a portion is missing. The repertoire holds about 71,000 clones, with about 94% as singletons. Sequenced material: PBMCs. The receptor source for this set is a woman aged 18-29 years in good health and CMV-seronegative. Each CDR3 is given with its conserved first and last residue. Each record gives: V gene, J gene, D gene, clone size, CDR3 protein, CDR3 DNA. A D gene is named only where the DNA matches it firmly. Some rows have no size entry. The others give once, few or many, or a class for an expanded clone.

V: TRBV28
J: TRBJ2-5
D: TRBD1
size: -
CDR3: CASSLLWDSQETQYF
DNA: TGTGCCAGCAGTTTACTTTGGGACAGCCAAGAGACCCAGTACTTC

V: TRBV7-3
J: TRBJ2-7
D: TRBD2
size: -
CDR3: CASNGDGSGTYEQYF
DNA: TGTGCCAGCAACGGCGACGGTAGCGGGACCTACGAGCAGTACTTC

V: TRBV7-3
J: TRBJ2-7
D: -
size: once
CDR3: CASSLLGGPTYEQYF
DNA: TGTGCCAGCAGCTTACTCGGCGGGCCAACCTACGAGCAGTACTTC

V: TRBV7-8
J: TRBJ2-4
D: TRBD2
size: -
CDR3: CASSLAGSGRAKSKNIQYF
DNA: TGTGCCAGCAGCTTAGCGGGAAGCGGGAGGGCAAAGTCAAAAAACATTCAGTACTTC

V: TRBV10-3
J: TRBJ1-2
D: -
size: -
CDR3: CAIRTGTTNYGYTF
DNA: TGTGCCATCCGTACCGGTACTACTAACTATGGCTACACCTTC

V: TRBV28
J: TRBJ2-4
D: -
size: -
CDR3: CASSLFDRAKNIQYF
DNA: TGTGCCAGCAGTTTATTTGACAGAGCCAAAAACATTCAGTACTTC

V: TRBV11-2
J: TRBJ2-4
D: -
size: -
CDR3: CASSSSGKNIQYF
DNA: TGTGCCAGCAGCTCCTCCGGGAAAAACATTCAGTACTTC

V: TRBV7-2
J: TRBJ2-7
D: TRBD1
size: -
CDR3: CASSARQGPPYEQYF
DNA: TGTGCCAGCAGCGCGCGACAGGGACCCCCCTACGAGCAGTACTTC

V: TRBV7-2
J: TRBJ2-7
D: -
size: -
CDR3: CASSSSPYEQYF
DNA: TGTGCCAGCAGTTCGTCTCCCTACGAGCAGTACTTC

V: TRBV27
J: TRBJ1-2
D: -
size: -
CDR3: CASSTLLNYGYTF
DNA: TGTGCCAGCAGTACTCTTCTCAACTATGGCTACACCTTC

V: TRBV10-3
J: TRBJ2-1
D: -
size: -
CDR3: CAISEKDYDNEQFF
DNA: TGTGCCATCAGTGAGAAGGACTACGACAATGAGCAGTTCTTC

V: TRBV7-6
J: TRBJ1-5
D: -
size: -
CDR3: CASSLVSGSNQPQHF
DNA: TGTGCCAGCAGCTTAGTTTCAGGGAGCAATCAGCCCCAGCATTTT

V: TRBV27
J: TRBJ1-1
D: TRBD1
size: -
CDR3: CASSFGTGLNTEAFF
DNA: TGTGCCAGCAGTTTTGGGACAGGGTTGAACACTGAAGCTTTCTTT

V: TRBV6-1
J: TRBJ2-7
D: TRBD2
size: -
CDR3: CASSDLAGGADEQYF
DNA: TGTGCCAGCAGTGATCTAGCGGGAGGTGCGGACGAGCAGTACTTC

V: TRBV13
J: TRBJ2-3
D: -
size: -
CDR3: CASSLVRQANTDTQYF
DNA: TGTGCCAGCAGCTTAGTTCGCCAGGCAAACACAGATACGCAGTATTTT

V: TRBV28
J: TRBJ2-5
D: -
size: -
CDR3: CASSSLDGVETQYF
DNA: TGTGCCAGCAGCTCCCTGGACGGGGTAGAGACCCAGTACTTC

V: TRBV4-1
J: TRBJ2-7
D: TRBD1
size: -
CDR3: CASSQLPGTGTYEQYF
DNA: TGCGCCAGCAGCCAACTCCCCGGGACAGGGACCTACGAGCAGTACTTC

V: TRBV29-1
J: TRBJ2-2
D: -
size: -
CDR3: CSVLGGGELFF
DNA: TGCAGCGTTCTAGGAGGCGGGGAGCTGTTTTTT

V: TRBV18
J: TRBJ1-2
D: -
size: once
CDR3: CASSPRTDLNYGYTF
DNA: TGTGCCAGCTCACCTCGGACAGATCTTAACTATGGCTACACCTTC

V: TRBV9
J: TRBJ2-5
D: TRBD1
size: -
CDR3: CASSPDREETQYF
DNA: TGTGCCAGCAGCCCTGACAGGGAGGAGACCCAGTACTTC

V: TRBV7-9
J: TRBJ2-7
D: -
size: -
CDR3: CASSLDGGLEQYF
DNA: TGTGCCAGCAGCTTAGACGGGGGGCTCGAGCAGTACTTC

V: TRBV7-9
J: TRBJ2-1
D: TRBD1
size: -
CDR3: CASSSLQGARNEQFF
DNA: TGTGCCAGCAGCTCCCTACAGGGGGCGCGGAATGAGCAGTTCTTC

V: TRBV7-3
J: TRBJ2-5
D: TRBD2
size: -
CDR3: CASSTGGKREETQYF
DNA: TGTGCCAGCAGCACAGGAGGCAAGCGGGAGGAGACCCAGTACTTC

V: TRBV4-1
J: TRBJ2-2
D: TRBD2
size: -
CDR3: CASSQEERLAANTGELFF
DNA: TGCGCCAGCAGCCAAGAGGAGAGACTAGCGGCAAACACCGGGGAGCTGTTTTTT

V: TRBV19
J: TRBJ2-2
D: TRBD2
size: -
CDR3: CASTPSGGTGELFF
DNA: TGTGCCAGTACCCCCTCGGGGGGGACCGGGGAGCTGTTTTTT

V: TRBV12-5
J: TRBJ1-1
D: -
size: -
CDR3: CASGLSRGAEAFF
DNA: TGTGCTAGTGGTTTGTCAAGGGGCGCTGAAGCTTTCTTT

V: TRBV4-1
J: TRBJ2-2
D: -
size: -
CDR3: CASSLTGTNTGELFF
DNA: TGCGCCAGCAGCTTAACCGGGACAAACACCGGGGAGCTGTTTTTT

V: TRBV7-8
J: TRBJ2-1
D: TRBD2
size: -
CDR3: CASRPSGRGNEQFF
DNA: TGTGCCAGCAGACCTAGCGGGAGAGGGAATGAGCAGTTCTTC

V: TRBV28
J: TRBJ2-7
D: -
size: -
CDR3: CASSLSAVPSYEQYF
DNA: TGTGCCAGCAGTTTATCGGCGGTTCCCTCCTACGAGCAGTACTTC

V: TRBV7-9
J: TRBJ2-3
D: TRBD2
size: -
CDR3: CASSLVLAGGTTDTQYF
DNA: TGTGCCAGCAGCTTAGTATTAGCGGGGGGCACCACAGATACGCAGTATTTT

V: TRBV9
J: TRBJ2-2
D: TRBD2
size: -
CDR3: CASSVGGSGRTGELFF
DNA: TGTGCCAGCAGCGTAGGCGGTAGCGGGAGGACCGGGGAGCTGTTTTTT

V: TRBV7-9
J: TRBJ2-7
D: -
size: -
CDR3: CASTFGTLSYEQYF
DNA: TGTGCCAGCACCTTCGGGACTCTCTCCTACGAGCAGTACTTC

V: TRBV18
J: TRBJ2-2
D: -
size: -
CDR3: CASSPSVYGGEYDTGELFF
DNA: TGTGCCAGCTCACCCTCTGTCTATGGGGGCGAATATGACACCGGGGAGCTGTTTTTT